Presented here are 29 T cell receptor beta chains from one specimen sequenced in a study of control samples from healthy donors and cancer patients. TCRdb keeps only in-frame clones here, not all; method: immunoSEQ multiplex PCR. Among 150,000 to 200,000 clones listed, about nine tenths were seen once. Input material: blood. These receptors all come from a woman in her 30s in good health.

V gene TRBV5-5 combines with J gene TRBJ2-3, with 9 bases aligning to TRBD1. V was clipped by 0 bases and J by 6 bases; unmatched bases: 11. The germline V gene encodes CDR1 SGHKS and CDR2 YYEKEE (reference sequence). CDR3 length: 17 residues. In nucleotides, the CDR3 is TGTGCCAGCAGCTTGGGGAGCAGGACAGGGGTTTTGGATACGCAGTATTTT. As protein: CASSLGSRTGVLDTQYF. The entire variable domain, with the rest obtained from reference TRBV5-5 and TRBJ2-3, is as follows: DAGVTQSPTHLIKTRGQQVTLRCSPISGHKSVSWYQQVLGQGPQFIFQYYEKEERGRGNFPDRFSARQFPNYSSELNVNALLLGDSALYLCASSLGSRTGVLDTQYFGPGTRLTVL.

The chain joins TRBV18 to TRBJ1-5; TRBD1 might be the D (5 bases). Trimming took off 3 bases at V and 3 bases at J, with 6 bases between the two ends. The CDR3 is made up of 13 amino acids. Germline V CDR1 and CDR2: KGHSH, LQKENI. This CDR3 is CASSPDTNQPQHF. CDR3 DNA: TGTGCCAGCTCACCGGACACCAATCAGCCCCAGCATTTT.

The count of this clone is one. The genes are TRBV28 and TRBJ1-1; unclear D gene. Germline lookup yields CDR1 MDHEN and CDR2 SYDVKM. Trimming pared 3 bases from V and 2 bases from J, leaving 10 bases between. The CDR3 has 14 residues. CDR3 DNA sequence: TGTGCCAGCAGTTTCGGCATTTCTAACACTGAAGCTTTCTTT. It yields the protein CASSFGISNTEAFF.

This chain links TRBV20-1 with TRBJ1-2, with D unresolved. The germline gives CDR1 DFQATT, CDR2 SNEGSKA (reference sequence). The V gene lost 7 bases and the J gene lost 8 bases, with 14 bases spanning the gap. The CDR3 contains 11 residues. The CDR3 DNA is TGCAGTGGGGGATGGGCGCGGGGCTACACCTTC. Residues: CSGGWARGYTF.

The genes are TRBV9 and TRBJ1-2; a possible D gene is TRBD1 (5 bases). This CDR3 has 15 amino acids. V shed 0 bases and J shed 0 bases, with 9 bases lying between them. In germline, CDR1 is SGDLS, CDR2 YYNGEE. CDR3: CASSVGQSANYGYTF. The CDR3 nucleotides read TGTGCCAGCAGCGTAGGACAGTCCGCTAACTATGGCTACACCTTC.

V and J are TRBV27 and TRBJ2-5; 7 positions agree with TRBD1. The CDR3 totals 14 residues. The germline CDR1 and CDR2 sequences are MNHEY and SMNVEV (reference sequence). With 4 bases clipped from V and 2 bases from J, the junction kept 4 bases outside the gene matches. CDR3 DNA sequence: TGTGCCAGCAGTTGGCGCAGGGGGCAAGAGACCCAGTACTTC. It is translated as CASSWRRGQETQYF.

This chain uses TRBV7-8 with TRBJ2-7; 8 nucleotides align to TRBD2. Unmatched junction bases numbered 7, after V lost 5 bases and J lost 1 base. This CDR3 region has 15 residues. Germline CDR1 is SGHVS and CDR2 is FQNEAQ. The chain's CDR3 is CASSIGGTSSYEQYF. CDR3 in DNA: TGTGCCAGCAGCATCGGGGGGACTAGTTCCTACGAGCAGTACTTC.

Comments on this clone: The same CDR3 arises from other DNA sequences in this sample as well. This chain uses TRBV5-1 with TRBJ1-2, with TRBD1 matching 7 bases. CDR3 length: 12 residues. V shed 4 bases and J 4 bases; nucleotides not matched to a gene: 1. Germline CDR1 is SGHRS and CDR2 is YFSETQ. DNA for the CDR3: TGCGCCAGCAGCCGGGACAGCTATGGCTACACCTTC. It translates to CASSRDSYGYTF.

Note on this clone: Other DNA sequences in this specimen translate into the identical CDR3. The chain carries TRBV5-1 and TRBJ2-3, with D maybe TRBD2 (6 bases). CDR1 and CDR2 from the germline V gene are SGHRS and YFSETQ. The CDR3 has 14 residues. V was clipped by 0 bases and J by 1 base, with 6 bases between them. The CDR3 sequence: CASSLAGGTDTQYF. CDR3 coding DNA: TGCGCCAGCAGCTTGGCGGGGGGCACAGATACGCAGTATTTT.

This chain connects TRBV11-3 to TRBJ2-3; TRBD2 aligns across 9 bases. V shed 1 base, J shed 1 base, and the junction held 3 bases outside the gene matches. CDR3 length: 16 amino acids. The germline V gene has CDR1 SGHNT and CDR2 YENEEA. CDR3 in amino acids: CASSLGLAGRTDTQYF. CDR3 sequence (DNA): TGTGCCAGCAGCTTAGGGCTAGCGGGACGCACAGATACGCAGTATTTT.

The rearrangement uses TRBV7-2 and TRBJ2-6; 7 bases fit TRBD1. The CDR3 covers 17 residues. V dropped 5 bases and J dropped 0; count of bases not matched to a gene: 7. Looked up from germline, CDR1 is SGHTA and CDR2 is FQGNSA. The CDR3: CASSEDSGGSGANVLTF. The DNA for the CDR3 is TGTGCCAGCAGCGAGGACTCAGGGGGCTCTGGGGCCAACGTCCTGACTTTC.

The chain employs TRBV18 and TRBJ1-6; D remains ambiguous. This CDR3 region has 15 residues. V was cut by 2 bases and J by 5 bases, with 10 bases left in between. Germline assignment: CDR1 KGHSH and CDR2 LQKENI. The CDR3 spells CASSPAVRNNSPLHF. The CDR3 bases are TGTGCCAGCTCACCAGCAGTTAGGAATAATTCACCCCTCCACTTT. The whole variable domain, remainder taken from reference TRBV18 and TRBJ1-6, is NAGVMQNPRHLVRRRGQEARLRCSPMKGHSHVYWYRQLPEEGLKFMVYLQKENIIDESGMPKERFSAEFPKEGPSILRIQQVVRGDSAAYFCASSPAVRNNSPLHFGNGTRLTVT.

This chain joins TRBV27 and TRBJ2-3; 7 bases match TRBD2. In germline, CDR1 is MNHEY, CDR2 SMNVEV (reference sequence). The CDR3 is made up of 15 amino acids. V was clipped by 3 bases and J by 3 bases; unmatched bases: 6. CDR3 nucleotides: TGTGCCAGCAGTTTGGTGGGGGGGTTTACAGATACGCAGTATTTT. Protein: CASSLVGGFTDTQYF.

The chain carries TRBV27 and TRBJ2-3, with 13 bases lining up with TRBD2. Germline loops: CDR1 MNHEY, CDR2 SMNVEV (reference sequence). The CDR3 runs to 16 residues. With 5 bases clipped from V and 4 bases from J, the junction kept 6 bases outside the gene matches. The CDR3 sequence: CASSDTGTSGADTQYF. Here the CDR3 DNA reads TGTGCCAGCAGTGATACCGGGACTAGCGGGGCAGATACGCAGTATTTT.

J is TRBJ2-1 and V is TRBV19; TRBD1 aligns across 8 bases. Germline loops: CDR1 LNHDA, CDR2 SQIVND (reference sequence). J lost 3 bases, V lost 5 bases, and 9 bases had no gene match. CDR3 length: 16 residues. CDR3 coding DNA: TGTGCCAGTAGTGGACAGGGAGCCGGGGACTACAATGAGCAGTTCTTC. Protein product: CASSGQGAGDYNEQFF. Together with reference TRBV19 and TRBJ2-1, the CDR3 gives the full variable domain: DGGITQSPKYLFRKEGQNVTLSCEQNLNHDAMYWYRQDPGQGLRLIYYSQIVNDFQKGDIAEGYSVSREKKESFPLTVTSAQKNPTAFYLCASSGQGAGDYNEQFFGPGTRLTVL.

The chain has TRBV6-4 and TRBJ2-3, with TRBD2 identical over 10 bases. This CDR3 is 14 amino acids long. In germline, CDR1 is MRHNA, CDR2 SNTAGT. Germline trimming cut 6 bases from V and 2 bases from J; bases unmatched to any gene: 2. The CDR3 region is CASSTSGTTDTQYF. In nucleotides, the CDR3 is TGTGCCAGCAGCACTAGCGGGACCACAGATACGCAGTATTTT.

In DNA form, the CDR3 reads TGTGCCAGCAGCTCCCCGGGACAGGGGGCTTATGGCTACACCTTC. This encodes CASSSPGQGAYGYTF. The V and J genes are TRBV7-2 and TRBJ1-2, with 12 bases matching TRBD1. This CDR3 has 15 residues. The germline V gene has CDR1 SGHTA and CDR2 FQGNSA. The trim removed 4 bases at V and 5 bases at J, leaving 5 bases unmatched.

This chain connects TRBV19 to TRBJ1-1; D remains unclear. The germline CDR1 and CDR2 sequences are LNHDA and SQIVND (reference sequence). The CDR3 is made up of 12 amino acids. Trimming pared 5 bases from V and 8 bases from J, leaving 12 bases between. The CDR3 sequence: CASSPRELEAFF. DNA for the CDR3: TGTGCCAGTAGTCCCCGGGAATTAGAAGCTTTCTTT.

In DNA form, the CDR3 reads TGTGCCAGCAGCCGGGACAGGGCTACCACTGAAGCTTTCTTT. Amino acid sequence: CASSRDRATTEAFF. This chain connects TRBV6-5 to TRBJ1-1, with 9 bases identical to TRBD1. The CDR3 is 14 residues long. The germline V gene has CDR1 MNHEY and CDR2 SVGAGI. V was clipped by 6 bases and J by 4 bases; unmatched bases: 6.

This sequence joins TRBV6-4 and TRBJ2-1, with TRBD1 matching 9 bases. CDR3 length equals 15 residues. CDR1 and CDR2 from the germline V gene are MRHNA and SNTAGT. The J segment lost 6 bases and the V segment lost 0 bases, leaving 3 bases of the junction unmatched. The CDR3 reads CASSDSETGGNEQFF. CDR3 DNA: TGTGCCAGCAGTGACTCGGAGACAGGGGGCAATGAGCAGTTCTTC.

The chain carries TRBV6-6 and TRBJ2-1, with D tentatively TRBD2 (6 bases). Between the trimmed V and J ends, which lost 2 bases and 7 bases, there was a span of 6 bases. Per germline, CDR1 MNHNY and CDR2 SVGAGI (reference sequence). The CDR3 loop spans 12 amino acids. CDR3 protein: CASSYRGNEQFF. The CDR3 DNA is TGTGCCAGCAGTTACCGGGGGAATGAGCAGTTCTTC.

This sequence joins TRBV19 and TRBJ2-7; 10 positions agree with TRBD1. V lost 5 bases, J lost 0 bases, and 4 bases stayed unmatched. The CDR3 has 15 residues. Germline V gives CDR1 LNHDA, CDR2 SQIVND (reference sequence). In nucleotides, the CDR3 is TGTGCCAGTAGTCCTCGGACAGGGGGCTCCTACGAGCAGTACTTC. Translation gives CASSPRTGGSYEQYF.

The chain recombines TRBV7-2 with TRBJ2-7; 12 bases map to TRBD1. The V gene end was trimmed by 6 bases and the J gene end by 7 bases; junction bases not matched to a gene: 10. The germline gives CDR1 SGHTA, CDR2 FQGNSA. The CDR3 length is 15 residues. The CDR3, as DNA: TGTGCCAGCAGACCCGGGACAGGGGGCTCTCGGGAGCAGTACTTC. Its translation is CASRPGTGGSREQYF.

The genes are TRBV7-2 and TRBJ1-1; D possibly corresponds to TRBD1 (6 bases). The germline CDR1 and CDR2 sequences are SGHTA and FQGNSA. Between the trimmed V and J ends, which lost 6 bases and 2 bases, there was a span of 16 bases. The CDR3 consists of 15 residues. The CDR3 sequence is CASSTTQGRNTEAFF. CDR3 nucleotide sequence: TGTGCCAGCAGTACTACCCAGGGGAGAAACACTGAAGCTTTCTTT.

The CDR3 sequence: CASSLGYSPYEQYF. In DNA, the CDR3 is TGTGCCAGCAGCTTGGGCTACTCTCCCTACGAGCAGTACTTC. The V and J genes are TRBV5-6 and TRBJ2-7; D ambiguous. The V gene's germline CDR1 is SGHDT and CDR2 YYEEEE. V lost 0 bases, J lost 2 bases, and 9 bases lay in between. The CDR3 sequence is 14 residues long.

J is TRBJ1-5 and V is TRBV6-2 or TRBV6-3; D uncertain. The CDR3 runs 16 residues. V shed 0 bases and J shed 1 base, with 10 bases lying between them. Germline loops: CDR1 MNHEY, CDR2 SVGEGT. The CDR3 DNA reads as TGTGCCAGCAGTTACTCGACTAGGAGGAGCAATCAGCCCCAGCATTTT. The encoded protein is CASSYSTRRSNQPQHF.

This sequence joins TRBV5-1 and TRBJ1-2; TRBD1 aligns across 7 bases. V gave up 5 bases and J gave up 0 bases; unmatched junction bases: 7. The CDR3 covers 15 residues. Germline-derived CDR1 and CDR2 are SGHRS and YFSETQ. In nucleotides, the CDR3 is TGCGCCAGCAGAAGTGACAGGGCCGCTAACTATGGCTACACCTTC. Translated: CASRSDRAANYGYTF.

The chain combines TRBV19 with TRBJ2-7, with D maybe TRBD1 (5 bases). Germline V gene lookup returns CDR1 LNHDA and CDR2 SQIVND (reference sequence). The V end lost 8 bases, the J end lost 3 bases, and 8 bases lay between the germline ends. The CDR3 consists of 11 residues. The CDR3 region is CASSQGYEQYF. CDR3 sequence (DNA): TGTGCCAGTTCCCAGGGCTACGAGCAGTACTTC.

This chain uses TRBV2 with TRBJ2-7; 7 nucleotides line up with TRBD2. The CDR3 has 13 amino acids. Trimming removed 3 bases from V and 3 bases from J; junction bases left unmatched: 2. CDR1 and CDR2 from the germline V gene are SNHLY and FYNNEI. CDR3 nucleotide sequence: TGTGCCAGCAGTGACGGCGGGAGCTACGAGCAGTACTTC. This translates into CASSDGGSYEQYF.